The present entry profiles one TCR beta chain with its context. The entry originates in a study of shared clonotypes between healthy human individuals. The naive CD8 population came from CD45RO-negative cells selected for CCR7, without terminally differentiated effector memory CD45RA+ cells. Sequencing was performed with immunoSEQ multiplex PCR; in TCRdb, only in-frame clones are kept and a portion is missing. The sample yields hundreds of thousands of clones, about 95% seen once. Germline V gene data show CDR1 as ENHRY and CDR2 as SYGVKD. With 10 bases removed from V and 0 bases from J, the gap between germline ends came to 12 bases. This CDR3 spans 14 amino acids.

What was sequenced was naive CD8+ T cells sorted from blood. The receptor was isolated from a woman aged 25 to 45 in good health. The chain uses TRBV10-3 and TRBJ2-2, with a tentative D call TRBD2 (6 bases). CDR3 amino acids: CATCRDSNTGELFF. DNA for the CDR3: TGTGCCACGTGCCGGGACTCGAACACCGGGGAGCTGTTTTTT.